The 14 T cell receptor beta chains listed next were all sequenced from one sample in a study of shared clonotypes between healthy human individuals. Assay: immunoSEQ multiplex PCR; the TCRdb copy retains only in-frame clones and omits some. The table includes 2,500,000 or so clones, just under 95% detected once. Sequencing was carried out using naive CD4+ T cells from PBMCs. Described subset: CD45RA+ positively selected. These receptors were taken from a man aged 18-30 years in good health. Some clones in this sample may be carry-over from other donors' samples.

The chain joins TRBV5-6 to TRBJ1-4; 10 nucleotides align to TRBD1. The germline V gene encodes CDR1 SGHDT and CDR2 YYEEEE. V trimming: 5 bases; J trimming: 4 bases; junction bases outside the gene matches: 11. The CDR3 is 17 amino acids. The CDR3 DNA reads TGTGCCAGCAGTTTCTTGACAGGGGGCTTTTGTAATGAAAAACTGTTTTTT. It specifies CASSFLTGGFCNEKLFF.

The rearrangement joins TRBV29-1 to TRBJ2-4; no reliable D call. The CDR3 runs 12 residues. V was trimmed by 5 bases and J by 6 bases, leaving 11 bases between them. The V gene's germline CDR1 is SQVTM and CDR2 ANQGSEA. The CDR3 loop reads CSVTSPPNIQYF. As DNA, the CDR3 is TGCAGCGTTACCTCCCCCCCAAACATTCAGTACTTC. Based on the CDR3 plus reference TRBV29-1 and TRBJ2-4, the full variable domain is SAVISQKPSRDICQRGTSLTIQCQVDSQVTMMFWYRQQPGQSLTLIATANQGSEATYESGFVIDKFPISRPNLTFSTLTVSNMSPEDSSIYLCSVTSPPNIQYFGAGTRLSVL.

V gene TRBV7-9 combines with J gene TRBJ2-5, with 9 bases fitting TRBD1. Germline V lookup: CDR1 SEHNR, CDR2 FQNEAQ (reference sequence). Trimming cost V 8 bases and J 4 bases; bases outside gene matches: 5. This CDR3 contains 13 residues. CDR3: CASERGQGETQYF. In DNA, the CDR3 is TGTGCCAGCGAAAGGGGACAGGGAGAGACCCAGTACTTC.

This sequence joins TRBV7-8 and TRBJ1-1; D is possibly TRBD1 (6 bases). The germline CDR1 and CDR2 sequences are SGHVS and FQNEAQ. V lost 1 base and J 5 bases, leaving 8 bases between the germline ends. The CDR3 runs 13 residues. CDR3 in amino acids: CASSLVGTTEAFF. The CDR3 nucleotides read TGTGCCAGCAGCTTAGTAGGGACAACTGAAGCTTTCTTT.

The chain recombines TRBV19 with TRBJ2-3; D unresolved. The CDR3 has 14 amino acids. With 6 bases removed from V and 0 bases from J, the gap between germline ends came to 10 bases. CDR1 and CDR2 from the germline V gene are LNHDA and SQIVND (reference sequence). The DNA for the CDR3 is TGTGCCAGTAGCCCAAAAACTAGCACAGATACGCAGTATTTT. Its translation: CASSPKTSTDTQYF.

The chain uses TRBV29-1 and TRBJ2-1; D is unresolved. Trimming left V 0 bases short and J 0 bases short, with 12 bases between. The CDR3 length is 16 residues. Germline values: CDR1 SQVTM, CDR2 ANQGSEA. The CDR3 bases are TGCAGCGTTGAAGAGGGTGCTCGAAACTCCTACAATGAGCAGTTCTTC. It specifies CSVEEGARNSYNEQFF.

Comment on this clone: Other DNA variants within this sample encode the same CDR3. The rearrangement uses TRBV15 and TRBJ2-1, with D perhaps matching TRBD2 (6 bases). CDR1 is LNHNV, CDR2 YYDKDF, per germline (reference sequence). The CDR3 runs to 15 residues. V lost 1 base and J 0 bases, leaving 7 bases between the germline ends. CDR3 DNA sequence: TGTGCCACCAGCAGAGGCGGGACCTCCTACAATGAGCAGTTCTTC. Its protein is CATSRGGTSYNEQFF. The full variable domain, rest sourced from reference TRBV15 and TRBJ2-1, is DAMVIQNPRYQVTQFGKPVTLSCSQTLNHNVMYWYQQKSSQAPKLLFHYYDKDFNNEADTPDNFQSRRPNTSFCFLDIRSPGLGDTAMYLCATSRGGTSYNEQFFGPGTRLTVL.

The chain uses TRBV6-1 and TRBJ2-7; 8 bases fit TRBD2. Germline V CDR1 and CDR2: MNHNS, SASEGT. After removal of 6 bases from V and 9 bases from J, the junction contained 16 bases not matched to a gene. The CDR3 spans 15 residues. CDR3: CASRVAGSNAGGQYF. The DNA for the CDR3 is TGTGCCAGCAGGGTAGCGGGATCAAATGCGGGGGGGCAGTACTTC.

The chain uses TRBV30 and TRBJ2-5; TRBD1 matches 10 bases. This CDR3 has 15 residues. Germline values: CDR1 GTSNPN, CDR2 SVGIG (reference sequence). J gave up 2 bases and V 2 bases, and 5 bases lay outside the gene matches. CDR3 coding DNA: TGTGCCTGGAGTCCGGGACAGGGGCCGCAAGAGACCCAGTACTTC. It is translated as CAWSPGQGPQETQYF.

This CDR3 is CASSGEAGPYEQYF. For the CDR3, the DNA is TGTGCCAGCAGCGGCGAAGCGGGGCCCTACGAGCAGTACTTC. The V call is TRBV7-2, the J call TRBJ2-7, with TRBD2 matching over 7 bases. The V gene end was trimmed by 5 bases and the J gene end by 2 bases; junction bases not matched to a gene: 6. The germline CDR1 and CDR2 sequences are SGHTA and FQGNSA. This CDR3 contains 14 residues.

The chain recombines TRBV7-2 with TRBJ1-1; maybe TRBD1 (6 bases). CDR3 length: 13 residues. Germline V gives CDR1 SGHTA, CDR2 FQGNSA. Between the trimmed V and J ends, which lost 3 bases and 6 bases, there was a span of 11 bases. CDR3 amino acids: CASSLNRDAEAFF. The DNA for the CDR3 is TGTGCCAGCAGCTTGAACAGGGACGCTGAAGCTTTCTTT.

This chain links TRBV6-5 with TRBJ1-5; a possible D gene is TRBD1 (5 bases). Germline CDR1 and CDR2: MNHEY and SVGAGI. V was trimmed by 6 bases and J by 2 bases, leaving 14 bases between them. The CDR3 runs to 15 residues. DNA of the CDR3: TGTGCCAGCAGCCCCGGGGGGGGTCGCAATCAGCCCCAGCATTTT. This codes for CASSPGGGRNQPQHF.

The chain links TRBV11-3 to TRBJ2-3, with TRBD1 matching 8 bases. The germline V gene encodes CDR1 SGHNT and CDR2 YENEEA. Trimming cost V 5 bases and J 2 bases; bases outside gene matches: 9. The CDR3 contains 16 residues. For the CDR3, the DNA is TGTGCCAGCAGCCCTGGGACAGGCCGCACCACAGATACGCAGTATTTT. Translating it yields CASSPGTGRTTDTQYF.

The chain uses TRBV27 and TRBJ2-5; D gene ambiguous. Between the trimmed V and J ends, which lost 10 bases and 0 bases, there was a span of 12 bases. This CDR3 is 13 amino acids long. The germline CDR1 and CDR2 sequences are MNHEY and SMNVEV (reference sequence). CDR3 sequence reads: CATRAGNQETQYF. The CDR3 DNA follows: TGTGCCACCCGGGCCGGCAACCAAGAGACCCAGTACTTC.